This T cell receptor beta chain is from a study of shared clonotypes between healthy human individuals. CDR1 and CDR2 (germline): SGHTA, FQGTGA. With 5 bases clipped from V and 4 bases from J, the junction kept 3 bases outside the gene matches. The CDR3 covers 16 residues. This clone appeared a few times. In the original analysis: ImmunoSEQ output held junction-only sequences without quality scores, so filtering differed. Sequenced by immunoSEQ multiplex PCR; TCRdb stores in-frame clones only, minus some. The V and J calls and clone size come from that table; D and trimming were worked out from the DNA. The table includes more than 450,000 clones, about four fifths detected once. The donors were adults (healthy and HIV-negative) with no recent acute infections or vaccinations.

The TCR comes from a woman in her 40s in good health. Some clones in this sample may be carry-over from other donors' samples. Sequences were obtained from PBMCs. The chain employs TRBV7-3 and TRBJ2-2; 14 nucleotides agree with TRBD2. CDR3 DNA: TGTGCCAGCAGCGCGGGACTAGCGGGAGCCACCGGGGAGCTGTTTTTT. Translation gives CASSAGLAGATGELFF.